These 25 T cell receptor beta chains share one sample of origin, sequenced in a study of CD8 T cells in ankylosing spondylitis. Study-level points and caveats: Seemingly distinctive of ankylosing spondylitis blood was a TCR beta motif formed by eight highly homologous variants.

TCRdb recomputed calls from the 5' RACE reads with MiXCR, one row per CDR3 protein. The sample lists more than 600,000 distinct CDR3 sequences, over 15% occurring once. Antigen specificity for these receptors is unknown. Sequenced sample: blood, either unsorted or a sorted T cell fraction (not recorded which). Receptor source: a male donor with ankylosing spondylitis.

This clonotype was picked up a small number of times. The chain links TRBV20-1 to TRBJ2-1; possible D gene TRBD1, 9 bases. This CDR3 contains 18 residues. V lost 5 bases, J lost 6 bases, and 29 bases lay in between. Germline V lookup: CDR1 DFQATT, CDR2 SNEGSKA (reference sequence). In DNA form, the CDR3 reads TGCAGTGCTCCGGGACAGGGTTGGGAAGCTCGGGAGGGCAATGAGCAGTTCTTC. Its protein product is CSAPGQGWEAREGNEQFF.

This clonotype was observed at least ten times. V is TRBV18 and J is TRBJ2-1; 7 nucleotides agree with TRBD2. Germline V gives CDR1 KGHSH, CDR2 LQKENI. This CDR3 is built from 16 residues. J was trimmed by 6 bases and V by 0 bases; bases with no gene match: 8. The CDR3 DNA reads as TGTGCCAGCTCACCACCGGGCAGCGGGATTGCCAATGAGCAGTTCTTC. This codes for CASSPPGSGIANEQFF.

The chain has TRBV4-3 and TRBJ2-7; 11 bases are shared with TRBD2. Germline assignment: CDR1 LGHNA and CDR2 YSLEER. Losses at the gene ends were 0 bases for V and 3 bases for J; bases not matched to a gene: 10. The CDR3 loop spans 18 amino acids. The CDR3 coding sequence is TGCGCCAGCAGCCAAGATTATTTCACTAGCGGGAGACTCTACGAGCAGTACTTC. It translates to CASSQDYFTSGRLYEQYF.

This chain connects TRBV6-1 to TRBJ1-5, with TRBD1 as a possible D gene (6 bases). The ends were cut back, 7 bases at V and 6 bases at J, with 13 bases in the middle. CDR1 and CDR2 (germline): MNHNS, SASEGT. There are 13 residues in the CDR3. In DNA, the CDR3 is TGTGCCAGCATTGGGGGGCTTGGTCAGCCCCAGCATTTT. Encoded protein: CASIGGLGQPQHF.

This clonotype was seen many times. The chain is built from TRBV4-3 and TRBJ2-7; D might be TRBD2 (6 bases). The germline V gene has CDR1 LGHNA and CDR2 YSLEER. This CDR3 contains 16 residues. Trimming took 2 bases from V and 0 from J, leaving 14 bases between them. The CDR3 DNA follows: TGCGCCAGCAGCCAATCTACTAGCTCATTCTCCTACGAGCAGTACTTC. Its protein is CASSQSTSSFSYEQYF.

The chain carries TRBV9 and TRBJ2-1; D possibly matches TRBD1 or TRBD2 (6 bases each). Trimming took off 3 bases at V and 3 bases at J, with 16 bases between the two ends. This CDR3 has 16 residues. Germline V gene data show CDR1 as SGDLS and CDR2 as YYNGEE. This chain's CDR3 is CASSEGVGGLYNEQFF. The CDR3 DNA reads TGTGCCAGCAGCGAGGGGGTTGGGGGGCTCTACAATGAGCAGTTCTTC.

The rearrangement uses TRBV30 and TRBJ2-7, with a possible D match to TRBD2 (6 bases). Germline V gene lookup returns CDR1 GTSNPN and CDR2 SVGIG (reference sequence). The CDR3 is 14 amino acids. V dropped 2 bases and J dropped 0 bases, with 11 bases sitting between them. This CDR3 reads CAWSRGIGSYEQYF. The CDR3 nucleotides read TGTGCCTGGAGTCGGGGGATCGGCTCCTACGAGCAGTACTTC.

The rearrangement joins TRBV20-1 to TRBJ2-5, with D unresolved. This CDR3 is built from 12 residues. Trimming left V 3 bases short and J 5 bases short, with 10 bases between. CDR1 is DFQATT and CDR2 is SNEGSKA in the germline V gene (reference sequence). The CDR3 is CSARTIAETQYF. The CDR3 bases are TGCAGTGCTAGGACCATCGCGGAGACCCAGTACTTC.

The chain has TRBV12-3 or TRBV12-4 and TRBJ1-4; D gene ambiguous. Trimming removed 1 base at V and 5 bases at J, with 14 bases between. This CDR3 comprises 16 residues. Here the CDR3 DNA reads TGTGCCAGCAGTTTAGAGTTATCAGTCCCGAATGAAAAACTGTTTTTT. Protein sequence: CASSLELSVPNEKLFF.

The chain uses TRBV12-3 or TRBV12-4 and TRBJ2-1; D ambiguous. The CDR3 is 12 amino acids. Trimming pared 6 bases from V and 7 bases from J, leaving 10 bases between. CDR3 region: CASSLGWNEQFF. DNA for the CDR3: TGTGCCAGCAGCCTAGGGTGGAATGAGCAGTTCTTC.

This clonotype has only a few counts. This sequence joins TRBV20-1 and TRBJ1-1; D perhaps matches TRBD1 (5 bases). V lost 0 bases and J lost 4, with 15 bases in between. Germline assignment: CDR1 DFQATT and CDR2 SNEGSKA (reference sequence). The CDR3 is made up of 15 amino acids. The CDR3 DNA is TGCAGTGCTAGAGATCCGGGGGGGATATTCACTGAAGCTTTCTTT. Its translation: CSARDPGGIFTEAFF.

This clonotype was observed a handful of times. CDR3 in amino acids: CASSQQGGYTF. The CDR3, as DNA: TGTGCCAGCAGCCAACAGGGCGGCTACACCTTC. The chain has TRBV7-9 and TRBJ1-2; a weak D match, TRBD1 (6 bases). Trimming removed 5 bases at V and 8 bases at J, with 9 bases between. The CDR3 runs to 11 residues. CDR1 and CDR2 from the germline V gene are SEHNR and FQNEAQ (reference sequence).

This clonotype was recorded a few times. The chain is built from TRBV7-3 and TRBJ2-3; D might be TRBD1 (6 bases). V was trimmed by 3 bases and J by 4 bases, leaving 11 bases between them. The germline V gene has CDR1 SGHTA and CDR2 FQGTGA. The CDR3 runs 14 residues. CDR3 bases: TGTGCCAGCAGCTTTTTAGGACAGCCAGATACGCAGTATTTT. It translates to CASSFLGQPDTQYF. The full variable domain, completed using reference TRBV7-3 and TRBJ2-3, is GAGVSQTPSNKVTEKGKYVELRCDPISGHTALYWYRQSLGQGPEFLIYFQGTGAADDSGLPNDRFFAVRPEGSVSTLKIQRTERGDSAVYLCASSFLGQPDTQYFGPGTRLTVL.

The chain links TRBV7-8 to TRBJ1-2; 9 bases line up with TRBD1. There are 13 residues in the CDR3. V was clipped by 5 bases and J by 8 bases; unmatched bases: 6. The V gene's germline CDR1 is SGHVS and CDR2 FQNEAQ. The CDR3 DNA follows: TGTGCCAGCAGCCGGGACAGGGAGCGCGGCTACACCTTC. Its protein product is CASSRDRERGYTF.

This rearrangement joins TRBV28 to TRBJ1-2; D unclear. Per the germline V gene, CDR1 is MDHEN and CDR2 is SYDVKM. The CDR3 totals 15 residues. The germline V and J ends were trimmed by 2 bases and 5 bases, with 15 bases remaining between them. The CDR3 is CASSLTRPGPYGYTF. As DNA, the CDR3 is TGTGCCAGCAGTTTAACTCGGCCAGGTCCGTATGGCTACACCTTC.

The chain carries TRBV27 and TRBJ1-1, with a weak D call TRBD1 (6 bases). Germline values: CDR1 MNHEY, CDR2 SMNVEV (reference sequence). Trimming cost V 7 bases and J 6 bases, with 18 bases left between them. The CDR3 runs to 14 residues. CDR3 protein: CASTTGPSSAEAFF. CDR3 nucleotide sequence: TGTGCCAGCACAACAGGGCCTTCGAGCGCTGAAGCTTTCTTT.

CDR3 loop: CASSYSGTGIGKLFF. The CDR3 bases are TGTGCCAGCAGTTATTCCGGGACAGGGATAGGTAAACTGTTTTTT. The chain has TRBV6-5 and TRBJ1-4; 9 bases align to TRBD1. The germline gives CDR1 MNHEY, CDR2 SVGAGI. This CDR3 is 15 amino acids long. Trimming took 3 bases from V and 11 from J; bases not matched to a gene: 10.

This clonotype was seen a few times. The rearrangement uses TRBV12-3 or TRBV12-4 and TRBJ2-1; 9 nucleotides line up with TRBD2. The length of the CDR3 is 15 residues. V shed 3 bases, J shed 6 bases, and the junction held 6 bases outside the gene matches. In nucleotides, the CDR3 is TGTGCCAGCAGTTTGGCGGGAGGGCCCTTCAATGAGCAGTTCTTC. It specifies CASSLAGGPFNEQFF.

The chain has TRBV11-2 and TRBJ1-2; no clear D gene. CDR1 is SGHAT and CDR2 is FQNNGV in the germline V gene. CDR3 size: 13 residues. Trimming removed 5 bases at V and 2 bases at J, with 9 bases between. CDR3 sequence: CASSQTANYGYTF. DNA for the CDR3: TGTGCCAGCAGCCAGACGGCCAACTATGGCTACACCTTC.

This clonotype was observed a few times. For the CDR3, the DNA is TGTGCCAGCAGCTTAGTGGGGACAGGGGACTACGAGCAGTACTTC. Its protein product is CASSLVGTGDYEQYF. This chain uses TRBV7-2 with TRBJ2-7; TRBD1 matches at 10 bases. The ends lost 1 base at V and 3 bases at J; junction bases unmatched: 3. Germline V gives CDR1 SGHTA, CDR2 FQGNSA. The CDR3 runs to 15 residues. The variable domain in full, with the rest retrieved from reference TRBV7-2 and TRBJ2-7, is GAGVSQSPSNKVTEKGKDVELRCDPISGHTALYWYRQSLGQGLEFLIYFQGNSAPDKSGLPSDRFSAERTGGSVSTLTIQRTQQEDSAVYLCASSLVGTGDYEQYFGPGTRLTVT.

The J gene is TRBJ2-1, the V gene TRBV12-3 or TRBV12-4; D unresolved. This CDR3 has 15 residues. Trimming shortened V by 5 bases and J by 7 bases, and 18 bases separated the two germline ends. The CDR3 DNA reads as TGTGCCAGCAGTCCTCGCGCCGCTGGGGATAATGAGCAGTTCTTC. Residues: CASSPRAAGDNEQFF.

There are a few counts of this clonotype. In DNA, the CDR3 is TGTGCCGTTAGACTAGCGATGAACACCGGGGAGCTGTTTTTT. As protein: CAVRLAMNTGELFF. The genes are TRBV3-1 and TRBJ2-2; 8 bases align to TRBD2. This CDR3 has 14 amino acids. Unmatched junction bases numbered 6, after V lost 11 bases and J lost 1 base. Germline CDR1 LGHDT, CDR2 YNNKEL (reference sequence).

Details on this clonotype: Since a much larger clone is just one base distant, this may be a read error. The CDR3 here is CASSSVGVRISGNTIYF. DNA of the CDR3: TGTGCCAGCAGCTCCGTGGGAGTGAGGATCTCTGGAAACACCATATATTTT. The chain has TRBV7-8 and TRBJ1-3; D gene unclear. This CDR3 has 17 amino acids. V gave up 4 bases and J gave up 0 bases, with 16 bases separating them. CDR1 and CDR2 (germline): SGHVS, FQNEAQ.

This clonotype appeared a few times. The chain couples TRBV9 to TRBJ2-5; perhaps TRBD1 as D (5 bases). Germline CDR1 SGDLS, CDR2 YYNGEE. The CDR3 totals 14 residues. Trimming removed 3 bases at V and 3 bases at J, with 12 bases between. The DNA for the CDR3 is TGTGCCAGCAGCGGATCGACAGACAAAGAGACCCAGTACTTC. Its translation: CASSGSTDKETQYF.

The rearrangement uses TRBV12-5 and TRBJ1-6; TRBD1 aligns across 8 bases. Looked up from germline, CDR1 is LGHNT and CDR2 is FRNRAP. V lost 5 bases, J lost 9 bases, and 9 bases stayed unmatched. This CDR3 spans 15 amino acids. This chain's CDR3 is CASGPSTGGGSPLHF. CDR3 DNA: TGTGCTAGTGGTCCGAGTACAGGGGGAGGTTCACCCCTCCACTTT.